Below, 8 T cell receptor beta chains from the same sample are listed, as sequenced in a study of CD8+CD57+ T cells in acquired aplastic anemia. CDR3 and TCR beta VDJ profiling relied on genomic DNA as the template. One entry per CDR3 protein results from TCRdb running MiXCR on the reads. The data show over 150,000 distinct CDR3 sequences, with 55% to 65% seen just once and approximately 40% held by the top ten. Previously, flow cytometry had revealed CD8+CD57+ cell expansion in the patients chosen for sequencing. The material sequenced was sorted CD4+, CD8+, or CD8+CD57+ T cells (not recorded which) from PBMCs. These receptors originate from a human donor with aplastic anemia.

The J gene is TRBJ1-6, the V gene TRBV25-1; TRBD1 matches at 7 bases. The CDR3 sequence is 15 residues long. With 5 bases clipped from V and 5 bases from J, the junction kept 6 bases outside the gene matches. Germline V gives CDR1 MGHDK, CDR2 SYGVNS. Here the CDR3 reads CASSQTGVHNSPLHF. The DNA for the CDR3 is TGTGCCAGCAGTCAAACAGGGGTCCATAATTCACCCCTCCACTTT.

This clonotype was picked up a small number of times. The chain is built from TRBV15 and TRBJ2-3, with TRBD2 matching 9 bases. V lost 0 bases and J lost 4; bases outside the gene matches: 2. The V gene's germline CDR1 is LNHNV and CDR2 YYDKDF (reference sequence). CDR3 size: 15 residues. The CDR3 spells CATSREAGGSDTQYF. The CDR3 DNA is TGTGCCACCAGCAGAGAAGCGGGAGGCTCAGATACGCAGTATTTT.

To note about this clonotype: One end of the junction does not line up with germline, which may come from a read error. The chain links TRBV4-1 to TRBJ2-7; D uncertain. Germline values: CDR1 MGHRA, CDR2 YSYEKL. The CDR3 loop spans 12 amino acids. The CDR3: CASSSPAYEQYF. In nucleotides, the CDR3 is TGTGCCAGCAGTTCCCCAGCGTACGAGCAGTACTTC.

A few counts support this clonotype. The chain joins TRBV10-2 to TRBJ1-1; 7 nucleotides match TRBD1. CDR3 size: 13 residues. After removal of 7 bases from V and 8 bases from J, the junction contained 10 bases not matched to a gene. CDR1 WSHSY and CDR2 SAAADI come from the germline V gene. The CDR3 spells CASKNSRTGEAFF. The CDR3 region has the DNA TGCGCCAGCAAGAATTCCCGGACAGGAGAAGCTTTCTTT.

This clonotype was seen many times. The rearrangement uses TRBV7-9 and TRBJ1-2, with 12 bases aligning to TRBD1. V dropped 5 bases and J dropped 3; count of bases not matched to a gene: 13. CDR1 SEHNR and CDR2 FQNEAQ come from the germline V gene (reference sequence). The CDR3 runs to 18 residues. The CDR3 is CASSPNRDRGHPDYGYTF. In DNA, the CDR3 is TGTGCCAGCAGCCCTAACCGGGACAGGGGGCATCCGGACTATGGCTACACCTTC.

The V gene is TRBV10-3, the J gene TRBJ1-1; 11 bases match TRBD1. Germline trimming cut 7 bases from V and 7 bases from J; bases unmatched to any gene: 8. This CDR3 comprises 14 residues. Germline CDR1 reads ENHRY; CDR2 reads SYGVKD. In nucleotides, the CDR3 is TGTGCCATCAACCGGGGACAGGGGGATAATGAAGCTTTCTTT. Encoded protein: CAINRGQGDNEAFF.

The genes are TRBV5-1 and TRBJ2-5, with D possibly TRBD2 on 7 matching bases. Germline lookup yields CDR1 SGHRS and CDR2 YFSETQ. V lost 7 bases to trimming and J lost 4 bases, with 14 bases between them. The CDR3 runs to 13 residues. The CDR3 loop is CASYPRGGETQYF. CDR3 DNA sequence: TGCGCCAGCTATCCTAGGGGGGGAGAGACCCAGTACTTC.

This clonotype was seen once. The chain uses TRBV5-4 and TRBJ1-1; D is unclear. Trimming pared 6 bases from V and 2 bases from J, leaving 11 bases between. The germline gives CDR1 SGHNT, CDR2 YYREEE (reference sequence). The CDR3 extends over 13 amino acids. CDR3 region: CASILDSNTEAFF. In DNA form, the CDR3 reads TGTGCCAGCATATTGGACTCCAACACTGAAGCTTTCTTT. Supplemented by reference TRBV5-4 and TRBJ1-1, the full variable domain reads ETGVTQSPTHLIKTRGQQVTLRCSSQSGHNTVSWYQQALGQGPQFIFQYYREEENGRGNFPPRFSGLQFPNYSSELNVNALELDDSALYLCASILDSNTEAFFGQGTRLTVV.